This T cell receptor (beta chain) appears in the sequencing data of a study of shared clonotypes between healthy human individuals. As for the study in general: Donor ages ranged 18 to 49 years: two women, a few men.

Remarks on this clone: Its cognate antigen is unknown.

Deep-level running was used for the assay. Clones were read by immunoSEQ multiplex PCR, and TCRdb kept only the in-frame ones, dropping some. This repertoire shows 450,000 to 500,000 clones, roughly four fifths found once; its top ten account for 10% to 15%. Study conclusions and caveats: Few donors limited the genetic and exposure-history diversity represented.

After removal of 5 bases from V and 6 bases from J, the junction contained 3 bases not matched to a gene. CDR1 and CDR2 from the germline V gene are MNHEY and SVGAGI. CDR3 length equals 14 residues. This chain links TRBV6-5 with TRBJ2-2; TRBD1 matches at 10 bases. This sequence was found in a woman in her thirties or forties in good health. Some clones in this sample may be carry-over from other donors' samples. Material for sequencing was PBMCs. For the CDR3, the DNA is TGTGCCAGCAGTCGGGGACAGGGGTCCGGGGAGCTGTTTTTT. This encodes CASSRGQGSGELFF.